The source of this T cell receptor beta chain is a study of OX40 agonist ivuxolimab in advanced cancers. Notes on the study in general: The study found that CD8+ T cells averaged more expanded clones than CD4+.

CDR1 is LNHDA and CDR2 is SQIVND in the germline V gene (reference sequence). The germline V and J ends were trimmed by 7 bases and 7 bases, with 16 bases remaining between them. The CDR3 has 13 amino acids. Patients had blood sampled at baseline and again on cycle 4 day 1 and cycle 7 day 1. A remark on this clone: The target antigen is unknown.

The protocol was immunoSEQ multiplex PCR, while the TCRdb copy is restricted to in-frame clones and leaves out a portion. Of 30,000 to 40,000 clones listed, over 85% were seen once; the top ten hold around 24%. V gene TRBV19 combines with J gene TRBJ1-1; D is possibly TRBD1 (5 bases). The TCR was taken from an adult with an advanced solid tumor such as melanoma, head and neck, liver or kidney cancer. The sample consisted of CD4+ or CD8+ T cells sorted from blood, taken in a trial of the OX40 agonist ivuxolimab. The CDR3 DNA sequence: TGTGCCAGTACTTCCTGGGGGTATTATGAAGCTTTCTTT. Its translation: CASTSWGYYEAFF. Full variable domain (missing parts from reference TRBV19 and TRBJ1-1): DGGITQSPKYLFRKEGQNVTLSCEQNLNHDAMYWYRQDPGQGLRLIYYSQIVNDFQKGDIAEGYSVSREKKESFPLTVTSAQKNPTAFYLCASTSWGYYEAFFGQGTRLTVV.